The rows below give T cell receptor beta chains drawn from one sample of a study of human T cells and chemical hapten exposure. One entry per CDR3 protein results from TCRdb running MiXCR on the RACE reads. This table holds more than 80,000 distinct CDR3 sequences, over 6% found once. Sequences were derived from whole blood, sampled in connection with sensitization to the hapten diphenylcyclopropenone (DPC). These receptors all come from a woman in her thirties with alopecia areata. Some clones in this sample may be carry-over from other donors' samples. Each CDR3 is given with its conserved first and last residue. A D gene is named only where the DNA matches it firmly. Some rows mark clone size as missing; the rest say once, few, many or name a class of expanded clone.

length: 14
D: .
J: TRBJ1-1
V: TRBV7-9
size: many
CDR3: CASSSREGSTEAFF
DNA: TGTGCCAGCAGCAGCCGGGAGGGAAGCACTGAAGCTTTCTTT

length: 13
D: TRBD1
J: TRBJ1-1
V: TRBV3-1
size: many
CDR3: CASTLTGETEAFF
DNA: TGTGCCAGCACCCTAACAGGGGAAACTGAAGCTTTCTTT

length: 16
D: .
J: TRBJ1-2
V: TRBV27
size: .
CDR3: CASSLKAAGDRYGYTF
DNA: TGTGCCAGCAGTTTAAAGGCAGCGGGGGATAGGTATGGCTACACCTTC

length: 14
D: .
J: TRBJ1-1
V: TRBV5-4
size: .
CDR3: CASSTIERGTEAFF
DNA: TGTGCCAGCAGCACAATAGAAAGGGGCACTGAAGCTTTCTTT

length: 13
D: .
J: TRBJ2-7
V: TRBV20-1
size: few
CDR3: CSAQQGFTYEQYF
DNA: TGCAGTGCCCAACAGGGTTTTACCTACGAGCAGTACTTC

length: 12
D: TRBD1
J: TRBJ1-2
V: TRBV29-1
size: .
CDR3: CSVENRGYGYTF
DNA: TGCAGCGTTGAAAACAGGGGCTATGGCTACACCTTC

length: 12
D: .
J: TRBJ2-1
V: TRBV2
size: many
CDR3: CACEEGALKQFF
DNA: TGTGCCTGCGAGGAGGGGGCGCTGAAGCAGTTCTTC

length: 14
D: .
J: TRBJ2-2
V: TRBV30
size: many
CDR3: CACPGKTNTGELFF
DNA: TGTGCCTGCCCCGGAAAGACCAACACCGGGGAGCTGTTTTTT

length: 14
D: TRBD1
J: TRBJ1-2
V: TRBV27
size: .
CDR3: CASSFWQGAPGYTF
DNA: TGTGCCAGCAGTTTCTGGCAGGGGGCCCCAGGCTACACCTTC

length: 11
D: .
J: TRBJ1-3
V: TRBV30
size: few
CDR3: CAWTTGNTIYF
DNA: TGTGCCTGGACAACTGGAAACACCATATATTTT

length: 14
D: .
J: TRBJ2-4
V: TRBV29-1
size: many
CDR3: CSVEDRGLKNIQYF
DNA: TGCAGCGTTGAAGATAGGGGTCTCAAAAACATTCAGTACTTC

length: 13
D: TRBD1
J: TRBJ2-7
V: TRBV20-1
size: many
CDR3: CSAPGTGPHEQYF
DNA: TGCAGTGCCCCTGGGACAGGGCCCCACGAGCAGTACTTC

length: 13
D: .
J: TRBJ1-5
V: TRBV18
size: few
CDR3: CASSPFGDQPQHF
DNA: TGTGCCAGCTCACCTTTCGGGGATCAGCCCCAGCATTTT

length: 13
D: .
J: TRBJ2-1
V: TRBV5-1
size: .
CDR3: CASSWGTYNEQFF
DNA: TGCGCCAGCAGCTGGGGAACGTACAATGAGCAGTTCTTC

length: 16
D: .
J: TRBJ1-6
V: TRBV20-1
size: many
CDR3: CSARGEGGPGNSPLHF
DNA: TGCAGTGCTAGAGGAGAAGGAGGTCCGGGAAATTCACCCCTCCACTTT

length: 13
D: .
J: TRBJ2-3
V: TRBV7-9
size: many
CDR3: CASSLLPTDTQYF
DNA: TGTGCCAGCAGCTTGCTACCGACAGATACGCAGTATTTT

length: 13
D: .
J: TRBJ1-2
V: TRBV15
size: .
CDR3: CATSPTSDYGYTF
DNA: TGTGCCACCAGCCCCACGTCGGACTATGGCTACACCTTC

length: 17
D: .
J: TRBJ2-3
V: TRBV6-6
size: few
CDR3: CASISRGGVRGTDTQYF
DNA: TGTGCCAGCATTAGCCGCGGGGGCGTACGGGGCACAGATACGCAGTATTTT

length: 14
D: .
J: TRBJ1-2
V: TRBV4-2
size: few
CDR3: CASSQDPGVVGYTF
DNA: TGTGCCAGCAGCCAAGATCCGGGGGTCGTAGGCTACACCTTC

length: 15
D: TRBD1
J: TRBJ1-2
V: TRBV5-1
size: many
CDR3: CASSSSTGGAAGYTF
DNA: TGCGCCAGCAGCTCCTCCACAGGGGGCGCAGCTGGCTACACCTTC

length: 16
D: TRBD2
J: TRBJ2-1
V: TRBV12-3/TRBV12-4
size: .
CDR3: CASSSPSGGAGNEQFF
DNA: TGTGCCAGCAGTTCCCCTAGCGGGGGGGCTGGGAATGAGCAGTTCTTC

length: 13
D: TRBD1
J: TRBJ1-1
V: TRBV29-1
size: few
CDR3: CSVERDSYTEAFF
DNA: TGCAGCGTTGAGAGGGACAGTTACACTGAAGCTTTCTTT

length: 14
D: .
J: TRBJ2-1
V: TRBV11-1
size: many
CDR3: CASRVLGSYNEQFF
DNA: TGTGCCAGCAGAGTCCTGGGCTCCTACAATGAGCAGTTCTTC

length: 12
D: .
J: TRBJ1-1
V: TRBV12-3/TRBV12-4
size: few
CDR3: CASSFPDSEAFF
DNA: TGTGCCAGCAGTTTCCCCGACAGTGAAGCTTTCTTT

length: 13
D: .
J: TRBJ2-3
V: TRBV10-3
size: few
CDR3: CAISAGYPDTQYF
DNA: TGTGCCATCAGTGCCGGTTACCCAGATACGCAGTATTTT

length: 13
D: .
J: TRBJ1-1
V: TRBV20-1
size: few
CDR3: CSARDSWLTEAFF
DNA: TGCAGTGCTAGAGATTCTTGGTTGACTGAAGCTTTCTTT

length: 9
D: TRBD1
J: TRBJ1-1
V: TRBV29-1
size: .
CDR3: CSVGQGAFF
DNA: TGCAGCGTTGGACAGGGCGCTTTCTTT

length: 17
D: TRBD1
J: TRBJ1-1
V: TRBV6-5
size: many
CDR3: CASSYRDRGSLNTEAFF
DNA: TGTGCCAGCAGTTACCGGGACAGGGGTAGTTTGAACACTGAAGCTTTCTTT

length: 12
D: .
J: TRBJ1-1
V: TRBV12-3/TRBV12-4
size: few
CDR3: CASTVGVTEAFF
DNA: TGTGCCAGCACCGTAGGGGTCACTGAAGCTTTCTTT

length: 17
D: TRBD1
J: TRBJ2-7
V: TRBV6-6
size: many
CDR3: CASSQAPQGVGVYEQYF
DNA: TGTGCCAGCAGTCAAGCCCCGCAGGGGGTCGGGGTCTACGAGCAGTACTTC

length: 13
D: .
J: TRBJ1-1
V: TRBV7-3
size: many
CDR3: CASSSNPNTEAFF
DNA: TGTGCCAGCAGCTCTAATCCGAACACTGAAGCTTTCTTT

length: 13
D: .
J: TRBJ2-3
V: TRBV7-2
size: .
CDR3: CASSLVSYPTPYF
DNA: TGTGCCAGCAGCTTAGTTTCATACCCTACCCCGTATTTT

length: 15
D: TRBD1
J: TRBJ2-5
V: TRBV6-5
size: many
CDR3: CASSYSTGMQETQYF
DNA: TGTGCCAGCAGTTACTCGACAGGGATGCAAGAGACCCAGTACTTC

length: 11
D: .
J: TRBJ1-2
V: TRBV29-1
size: .
CDR3: CSVEGYYGYTF
DNA: TGCAGCGTTGAGGGGTACTATGGCTACACCTTC

length: 16
D: .
J: TRBJ2-3
V: TRBV4-2
size: .
CDR3: CAGSQEGTPSTDTQYF
DNA: TGTGCCGGCAGCCAAGAGGGAACACCCAGCACAGATACGCAGTATTTT

length: 16
D: .
J: TRBJ2-3
V: TRBV6-1
size: few
CDR3: CASSEYGRAGTDTQYF
DNA: TGTGCCAGCAGTGAATACGGACGAGCGGGTACAGATACGCAGTATTTT

length: 11
D: .
J: TRBJ1-2
V: TRBV12-3/TRBV12-4
size: few
CDR3: CASISHYGYTF
DNA: TGTGCCAGCATCTCCCACTATGGCTACACCTTC

length: 14
D: TRBD1
J: TRBJ1-6
V: TRBV5-1
size: many
CDR3: CASSLGQGVSPLHF
DNA: TGCGCCAGCAGCTTGGGACAGGGAGTTTCACCCCTCCACTTT

length: 15
D: .
J: TRBJ2-7
V: TRBV5-4
size: .
CDR3: CASRGDPDSSYEQYF
DNA: TGTGCCAGCAGGGGGGACCCGGACAGCTCCTACGAGCAGTACTTC

length: 14
D: .
J: TRBJ2-1
V: TRBV3-1
size: many
CDR3: CASGVRALGNEQFF
DNA: TGTGCCAGCGGGGTCAGGGCACTGGGAAATGAGCAGTTCTTC

length: 18
D: .
J: TRBJ1-6
V: TRBV2
size: few
CDR3: CASSLRGSRSSYNSPLHF
DNA: TGTGCCAGCAGTCTCCGGGGGTCCAGGAGCTCCTATAATTCACCCCTCCACTTT

length: 17
D: .
J: TRBJ2-2
V: TRBV9
size: few
CDR3: CASSPGFSGTGHGELFF
DNA: TGTGCCAGCAGCCCAGGGTTTAGCGGGACAGGTCACGGGGAGCTGTTTTTT

length: 12
D: .
J: TRBJ1-1
V: TRBV20-1
size: many
CDR3: CSASPSGFGAFF
DNA: TGCAGTGCGAGCCCGTCAGGGTTTGGGGCTTTCTTT

length: 15
D: TRBD2
J: TRBJ2-1
V: TRBV6-2/TRBV6-3
size: many
CDR3: CASSRTSGDRNEQFF
DNA: TGTGCCAGCAGTCGGACTAGCGGGGACCGGAATGAGCAGTTCTTC

length: 15
D: .
J: TRBJ1-2
V: TRBV6-6
size: .
CDR3: CASSPPGASNYGYTF
DNA: TGTGCCAGCAGTCCTCCGGGAGCTTCTAACTATGGCTACACCTTC

length: 15
D: .
J: TRBJ2-3
V: TRBV11-2
size: .
CDR3: CASSLQGGPGDTQYF
DNA: TGTGCCAGCAGCTTACAGGGGGGGCCCGGAGATACGCAGTATTTT

length: 17
D: .
J: TRBJ1-1
V: TRBV4-1
size: many
CDR3: CASSQGPAKGVDSEAFF
DNA: TGCGCCAGCAGCCAAGGACCCGCCAAGGGGGTGGATAGTGAAGCTTTCTTT

length: 14
D: TRBD1
J: TRBJ1-4
V: TRBV6-6
size: .
CDR3: CASRSGQGTEKLFF
DNA: TGTGCCAGCAGATCGGGACAGGGGACTGAAAAACTGTTTTTT

length: 13
D: .
J: TRBJ1-1
V: TRBV3-1
size: few
CDR3: CASSPSGGAEAFF
DNA: TGTGCCAGCAGCCCCTCCGGGGGGGCTGAAGCTTTCTTT

length: 14
D: .
J: TRBJ1-1
V: TRBV2
size: few
CDR3: CASSEEVWNTEAFF
DNA: TGTGCCAGCAGTGAAGAGGTTTGGAACACTGAAGCTTTCTTT

length: 16
D: .
J: TRBJ2-4
V: TRBV21-1
size: .
CDR3: CASSMSGSVSKNIQYF
DNA: TGTGCCAGCAGCATGTCAGGGAGTGTATCCAAAAACATTCAGTACTTC

length: 15
D: TRBD1
J: TRBJ1-1
V: TRBV20-1
size: many
CDR3: CSAPSPGEGATEAFF
DNA: TGCAGTGCTCCCTCACCCGGGGAGGGGGCAACTGAAGCTTTCTTT

length: 11
D: .
J: TRBJ1-6
V: TRBV5-6
size: many
CDR3: CASSSEENLHF
DNA: TGTGCCAGCAGCTCCGAGGAAAACCTCCACTTT

length: 12
D: .
J: TRBJ1-5
V: TRBV2
size: many
CDR3: CASRGEGQPQHF
DNA: TGTGCCAGCAGGGGGGAAGGACAGCCCCAGCATTTT